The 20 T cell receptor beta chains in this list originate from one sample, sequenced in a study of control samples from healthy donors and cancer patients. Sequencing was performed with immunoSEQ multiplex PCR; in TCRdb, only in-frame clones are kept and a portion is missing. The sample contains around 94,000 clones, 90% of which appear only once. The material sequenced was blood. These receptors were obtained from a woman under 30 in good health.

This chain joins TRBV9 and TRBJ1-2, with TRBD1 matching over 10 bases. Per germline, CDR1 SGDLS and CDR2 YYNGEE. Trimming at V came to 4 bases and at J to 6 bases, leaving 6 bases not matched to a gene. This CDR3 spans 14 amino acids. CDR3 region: CASSSPGTGDGYTF. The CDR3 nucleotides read TGTGCCAGCAGCTCCCCCGGGACAGGGGATGGCTACACCTTC.

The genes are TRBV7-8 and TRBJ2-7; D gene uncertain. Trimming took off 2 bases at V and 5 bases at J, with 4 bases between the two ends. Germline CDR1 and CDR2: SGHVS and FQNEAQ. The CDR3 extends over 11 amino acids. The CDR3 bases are TGTGCCAGCAGCTTAAATGACGAGCAGTACTTC. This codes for CASSLNDEQYF.

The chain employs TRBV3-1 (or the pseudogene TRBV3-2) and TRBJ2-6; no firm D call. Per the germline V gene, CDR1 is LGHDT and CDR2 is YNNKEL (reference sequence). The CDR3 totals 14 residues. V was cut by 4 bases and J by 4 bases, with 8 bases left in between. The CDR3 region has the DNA TGTGCCAGCAGCCTATTTGAGGGGGCCAACGTCCTGACTTTC. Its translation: CASSLFEGANVLTF.

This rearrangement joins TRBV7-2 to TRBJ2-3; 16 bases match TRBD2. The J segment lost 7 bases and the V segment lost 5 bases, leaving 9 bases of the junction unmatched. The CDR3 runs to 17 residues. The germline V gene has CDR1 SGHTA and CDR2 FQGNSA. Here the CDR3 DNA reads TGTGCCAGCAGCACCGGGACTAGCGGGGGGGCCGGTTATACGCAGTATTTT. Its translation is CASSTGTSGGAGYTQYF. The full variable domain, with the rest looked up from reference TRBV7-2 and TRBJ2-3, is GAGVSQSPSNKVTEKGKDVELRCDPISGHTALYWYRQSLGQGLEFLIYFQGNSAPDKSGLPSDRFSAERTGGSVSTLTIQRTQQEDSAVYLCASSTGTSGGAGYTQYFGPGTRLTVL.

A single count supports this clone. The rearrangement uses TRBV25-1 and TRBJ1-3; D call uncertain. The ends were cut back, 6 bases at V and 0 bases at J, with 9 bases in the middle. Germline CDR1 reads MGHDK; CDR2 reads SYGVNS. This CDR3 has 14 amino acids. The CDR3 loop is CASRDGYSGNTIYF. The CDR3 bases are TGTGCCAGCAGAGACGGGTACTCTGGAAACACCATATATTTT. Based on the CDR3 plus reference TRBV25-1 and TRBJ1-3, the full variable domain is EADIYQTPRYLVIGTGKKITLECSQTMGHDKMYWYQQDPGMELHLIHYSYGVNSTEKGDLSSESTVSRIRTEHFPLTLESARPSHTSQYLCASRDGYSGNTIYFGEGSWLTVV.

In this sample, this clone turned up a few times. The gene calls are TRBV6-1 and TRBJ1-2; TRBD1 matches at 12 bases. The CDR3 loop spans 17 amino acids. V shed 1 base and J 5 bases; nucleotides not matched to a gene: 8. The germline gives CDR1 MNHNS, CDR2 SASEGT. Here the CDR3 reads CASSEEGTGGAGYGYTF. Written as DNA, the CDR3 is TGTGCCAGCAGTGAAGAGGGGACAGGGGGCGCTGGGTATGGCTACACCTTC.

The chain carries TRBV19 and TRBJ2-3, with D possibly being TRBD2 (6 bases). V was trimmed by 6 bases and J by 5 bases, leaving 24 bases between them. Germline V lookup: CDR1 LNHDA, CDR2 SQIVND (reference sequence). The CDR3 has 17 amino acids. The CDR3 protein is CASSTFPGTQSGDTQYF. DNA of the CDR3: TGTGCCAGTAGCACCTTCCCGGGGACTCAAAGTGGAGATACGCAGTATTTT.

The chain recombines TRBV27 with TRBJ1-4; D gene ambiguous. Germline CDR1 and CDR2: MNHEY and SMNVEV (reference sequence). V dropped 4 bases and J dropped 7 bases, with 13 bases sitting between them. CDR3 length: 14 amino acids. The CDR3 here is CASSSQEAREKLFF. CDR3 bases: TGTGCCAGCAGTTCCCAGGAGGCGCGTGAAAAACTGTTTTTT.

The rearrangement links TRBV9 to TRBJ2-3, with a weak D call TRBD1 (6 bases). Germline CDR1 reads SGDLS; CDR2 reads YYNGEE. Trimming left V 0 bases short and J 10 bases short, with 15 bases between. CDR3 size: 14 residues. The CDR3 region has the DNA TGTGCCAGCAGCGTAGGAGGTGGGGGCAGGTCGCAGTATTTT. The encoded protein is CASSVGGGGRSQYF.

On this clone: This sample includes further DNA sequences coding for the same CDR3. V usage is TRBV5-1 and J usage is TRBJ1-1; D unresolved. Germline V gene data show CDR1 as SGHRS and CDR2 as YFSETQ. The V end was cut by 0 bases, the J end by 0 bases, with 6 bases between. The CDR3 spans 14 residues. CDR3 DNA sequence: TGCGCCAGCAGCTTGGGTCAGGTGAACACTGAAGCTTTCTTT. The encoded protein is CASSLGQVNTEAFF.

The CDR3 sequence: CASSGPTDSFNQPQHF. DNA for the CDR3: TGTGCCAGCAGTGGACCTACCGACAGCTTCAATCAGCCCCAGCATTTT. The rearrangement uses TRBV25-1 and TRBJ1-5, with D tentatively TRBD1 (5 bases). Germline loops: CDR1 MGHDK, CDR2 SYGVNS. CDR3 size: 16 residues. V was cut by 4 bases and J by 3 bases, with 16 bases left in between.

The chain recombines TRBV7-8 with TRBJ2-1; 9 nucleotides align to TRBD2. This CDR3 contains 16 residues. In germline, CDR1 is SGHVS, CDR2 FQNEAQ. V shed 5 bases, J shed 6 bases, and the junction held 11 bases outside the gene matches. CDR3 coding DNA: TGTGCCAGCAGCCCATTAGCGGGGGACCTGCCCAATGAGCAGTTCTTC. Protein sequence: CASSPLAGDLPNEQFF.

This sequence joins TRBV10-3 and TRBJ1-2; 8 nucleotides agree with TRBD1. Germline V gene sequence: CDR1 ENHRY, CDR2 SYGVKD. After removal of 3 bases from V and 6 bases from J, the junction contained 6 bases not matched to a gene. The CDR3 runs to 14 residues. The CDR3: CAISDPGTGDGYTF. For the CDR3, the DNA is TGTGCCATCAGTGACCCTGGGACAGGTGATGGCTACACCTTC.

The DNA of the CDR3 is TGCGCCAGCAGCCAAGAGGTGCTAGAGGGCTCTAGTGAGCAGTACTTC. Translated: CASSQEVLEGSSEQYF. This chain connects TRBV4-1 to TRBJ2-7, with a weak D call TRBD2 (5 bases). This CDR3 is 16 amino acids long. With 0 bases removed from V and 7 bases from J, the gap between germline ends came to 19 bases. Germline CDR1 and CDR2: MGHRA and YSYEKL.

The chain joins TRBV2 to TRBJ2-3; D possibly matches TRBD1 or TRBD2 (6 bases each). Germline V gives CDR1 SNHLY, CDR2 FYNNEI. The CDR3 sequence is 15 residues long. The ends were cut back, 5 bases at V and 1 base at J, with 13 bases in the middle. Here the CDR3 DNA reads TGTGCCAGCAGTCGCGGGACAATCCGCACAGATACGCAGTATTTT. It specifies CASSRGTIRTDTQYF.

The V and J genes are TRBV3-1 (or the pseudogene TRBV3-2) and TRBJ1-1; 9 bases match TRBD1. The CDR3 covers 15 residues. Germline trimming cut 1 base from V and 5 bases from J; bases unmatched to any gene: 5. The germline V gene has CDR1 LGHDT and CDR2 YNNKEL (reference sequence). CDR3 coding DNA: TGTGCCAGCAGCCAAGGTGGGACAGGGCCAACTGAAGCTTTCTTT. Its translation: CASSQGGTGPTEAFF.

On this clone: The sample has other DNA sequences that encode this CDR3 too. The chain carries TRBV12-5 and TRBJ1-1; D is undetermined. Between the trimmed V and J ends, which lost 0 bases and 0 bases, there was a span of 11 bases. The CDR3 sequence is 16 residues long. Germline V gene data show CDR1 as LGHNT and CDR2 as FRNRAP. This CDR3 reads CASGLVLGQMNTEAFF. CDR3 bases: TGTGCTAGTGGTTTGGTACTCGGGCAGATGAACACTGAAGCTTTCTTT.

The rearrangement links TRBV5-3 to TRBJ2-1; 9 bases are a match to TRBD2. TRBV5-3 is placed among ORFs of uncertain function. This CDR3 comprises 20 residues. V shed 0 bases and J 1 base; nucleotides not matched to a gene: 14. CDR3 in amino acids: CARSLVRGGQAGGSYNEQFF. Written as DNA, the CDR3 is TGTGCCAGAAGCTTGGTACGCGGAGGACAGGCGGGAGGGTCCTACAATGAGCAGTTCTTC.

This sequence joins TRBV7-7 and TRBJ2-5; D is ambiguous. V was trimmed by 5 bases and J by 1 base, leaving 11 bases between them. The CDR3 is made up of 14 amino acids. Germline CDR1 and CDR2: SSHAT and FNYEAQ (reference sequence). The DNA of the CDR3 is TGTGCCAGCAGCCCCGCAGGCGGCCAAGAGACCCAGTACTTC. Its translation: CASSPAGGQETQYF. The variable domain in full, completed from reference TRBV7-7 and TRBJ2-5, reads GAGVSQSPRYKVTKRGQDVTLRCDPISSHATLYWYQQALGQGPEFLTYFNYEAQPDKSGLPSDRFSAERPEGSISTLTIQRTEQRDSAMYRCASSPAGGQETQYFGPGTRLLVL.

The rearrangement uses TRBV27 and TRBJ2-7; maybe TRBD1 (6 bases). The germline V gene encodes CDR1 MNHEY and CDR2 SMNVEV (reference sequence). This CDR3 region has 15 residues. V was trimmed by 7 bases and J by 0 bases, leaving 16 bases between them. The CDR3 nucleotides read TGTGCCAGCAACCCTAAAGGGGGAGTCTCCTACGAGCAGTACTTC. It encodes CASNPKGGVSYEQYF.